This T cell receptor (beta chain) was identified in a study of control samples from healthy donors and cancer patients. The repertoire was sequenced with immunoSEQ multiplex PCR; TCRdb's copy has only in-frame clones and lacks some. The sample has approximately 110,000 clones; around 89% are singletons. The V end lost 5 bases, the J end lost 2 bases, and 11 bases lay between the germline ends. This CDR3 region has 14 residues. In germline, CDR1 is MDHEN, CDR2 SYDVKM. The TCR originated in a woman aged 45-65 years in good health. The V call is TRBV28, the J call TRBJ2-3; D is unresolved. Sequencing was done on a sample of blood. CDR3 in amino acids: CASSPGTNTDTQYF. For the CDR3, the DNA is TGTGCCAGCAGTCCTGGAACTAACACAGATACGCAGTATTTT.